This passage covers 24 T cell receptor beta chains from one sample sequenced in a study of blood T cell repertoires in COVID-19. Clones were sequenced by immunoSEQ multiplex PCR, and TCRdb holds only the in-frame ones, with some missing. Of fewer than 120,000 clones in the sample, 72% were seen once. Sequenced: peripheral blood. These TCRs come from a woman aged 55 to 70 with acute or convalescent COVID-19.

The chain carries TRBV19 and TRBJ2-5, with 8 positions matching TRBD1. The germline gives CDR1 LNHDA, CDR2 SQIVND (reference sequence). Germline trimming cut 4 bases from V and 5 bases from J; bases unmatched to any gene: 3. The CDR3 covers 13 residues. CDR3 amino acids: CASSRDRRETQYF. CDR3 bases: TGTGCCAGTAGTAGGGACAGGCGGGAGACCCAGTACTTC.

For the CDR3, the DNA is TGTGCCAGCAGTCCCCTACTCGAGGTACTTGGGGCCAACGTCCTGACTTTC. Translating it yields CASSPLLEVLGANVLTF. The chain is built from TRBV28 and TRBJ2-6, with D unclear. CDR1 is MDHEN, CDR2 SYDVKM, per germline. CDR3 length: 17 amino acids. Trimming took off 5 bases at V and 3 bases at J, with 17 bases between the two ends.

CDR3 in amino acids: CATSVGTGSYNEQFF. Here the CDR3 DNA reads TGTGCCACCAGCGTTGGGACAGGGTCCTACAATGAGCAGTTCTTC. The chain links TRBV24-1 to TRBJ2-1, with 9 bases aligning to TRBD1. Germline-derived CDR1 and CDR2 are KGHDR and SFDVKD. Trimming cost V 7 bases and J 1 base; bases outside gene matches: 4. CDR3 length: 15 amino acids.

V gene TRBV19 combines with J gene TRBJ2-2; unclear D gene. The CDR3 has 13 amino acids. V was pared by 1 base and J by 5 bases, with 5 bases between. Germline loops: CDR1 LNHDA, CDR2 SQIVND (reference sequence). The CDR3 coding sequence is TGTGCCAGTAGTATAGCCCTTACCGGGGAGCTGTTTTTT. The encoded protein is CASSIALTGELFF.

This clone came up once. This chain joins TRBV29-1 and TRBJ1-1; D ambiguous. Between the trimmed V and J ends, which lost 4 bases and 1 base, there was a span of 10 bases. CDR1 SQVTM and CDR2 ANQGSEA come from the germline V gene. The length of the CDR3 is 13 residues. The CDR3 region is CSVGIIANTEAFF. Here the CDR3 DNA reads TGCAGCGTTGGTATAATAGCGAACACTGAAGCTTTCTTT.

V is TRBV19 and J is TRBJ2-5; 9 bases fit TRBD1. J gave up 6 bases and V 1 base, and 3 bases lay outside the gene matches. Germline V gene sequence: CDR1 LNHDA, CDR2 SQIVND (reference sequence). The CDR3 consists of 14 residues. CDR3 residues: CASSIGGQGKTQYF. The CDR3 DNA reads TGTGCCAGTAGTATAGGGGGACAGGGAAAGACCCAGTACTTC.

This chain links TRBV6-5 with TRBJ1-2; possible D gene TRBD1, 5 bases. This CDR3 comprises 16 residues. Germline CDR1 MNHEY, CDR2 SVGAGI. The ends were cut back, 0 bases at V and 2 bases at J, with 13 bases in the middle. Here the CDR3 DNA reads TGTGCCAGCAGTTACTCGAAAGGCCCAGGGAACTATGGCTACACCTTC. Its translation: CASSYSKGPGNYGYTF.

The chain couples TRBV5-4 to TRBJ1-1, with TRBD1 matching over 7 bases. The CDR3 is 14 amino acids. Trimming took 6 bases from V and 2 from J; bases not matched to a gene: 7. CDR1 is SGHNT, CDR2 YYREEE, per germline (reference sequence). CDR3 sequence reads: CASKDGTVNTEAFF. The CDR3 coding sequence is TGTGCCAGCAAGGATGGGACAGTCAACACTGAAGCTTTCTTT.

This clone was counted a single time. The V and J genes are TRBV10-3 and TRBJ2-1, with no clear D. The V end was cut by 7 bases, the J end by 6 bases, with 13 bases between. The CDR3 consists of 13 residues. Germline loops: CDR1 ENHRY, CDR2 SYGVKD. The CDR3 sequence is CAINLHGSNEQFF. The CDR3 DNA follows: TGTGCCATCAATCTTCACGGGTCCAATGAGCAGTTCTTC.

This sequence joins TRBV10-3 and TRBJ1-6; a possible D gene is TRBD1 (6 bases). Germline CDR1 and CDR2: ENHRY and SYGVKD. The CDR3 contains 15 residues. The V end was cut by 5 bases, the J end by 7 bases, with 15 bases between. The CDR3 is CAISLVPGENSPLHF. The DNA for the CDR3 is TGTGCCATCAGTTTAGTACCAGGGGAGAATTCACCCCTCCACTTT.

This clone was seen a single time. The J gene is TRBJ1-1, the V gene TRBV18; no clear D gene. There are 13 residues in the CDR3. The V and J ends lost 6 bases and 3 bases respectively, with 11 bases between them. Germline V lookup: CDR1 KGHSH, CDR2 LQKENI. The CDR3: CASSSARDTEAFF. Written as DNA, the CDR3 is TGTGCCAGCTCCTCTGCCCGGGACACTGAAGCTTTCTTT.

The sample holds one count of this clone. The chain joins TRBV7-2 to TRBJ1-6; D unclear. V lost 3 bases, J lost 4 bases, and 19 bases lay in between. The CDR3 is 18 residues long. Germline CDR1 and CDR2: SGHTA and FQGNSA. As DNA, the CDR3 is TGTGCCAGCAGCTTGTCAATTCGGTTCACGACTTATAATTCACCCCTCCACTTT. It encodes CASSLSIRFTTYNSPLHF.

This CDR3 reads CAIWPSGTGGDYGYTF. Written as DNA, the CDR3 is TGTGCCATCTGGCCTTCCGGGACAGGGGGCGATTATGGCTACACCTTC. This chain uses TRBV10-3 with TRBJ1-2, with 12 nucleotides matching TRBD1. V lost 8 bases to trimming and J lost 5 bases; unmatched junction nucleotides: 12. This CDR3 contains 16 residues. The germline CDR1 and CDR2 sequences are ENHRY and SYGVKD.

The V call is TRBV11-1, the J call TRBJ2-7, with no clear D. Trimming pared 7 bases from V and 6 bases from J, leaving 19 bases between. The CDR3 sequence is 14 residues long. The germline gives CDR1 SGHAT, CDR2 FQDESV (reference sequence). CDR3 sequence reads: CASTKPAIGGEQYF. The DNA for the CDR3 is TGTGCCAGCACCAAACCCGCGATCGGCGGCGAGCAGTACTTC.

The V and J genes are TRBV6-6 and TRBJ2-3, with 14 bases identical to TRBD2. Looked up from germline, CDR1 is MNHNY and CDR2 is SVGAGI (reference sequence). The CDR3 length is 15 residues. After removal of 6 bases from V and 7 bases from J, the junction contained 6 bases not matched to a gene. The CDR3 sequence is CASSLGLAGGNTQYF. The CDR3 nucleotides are TGTGCCAGCAGCCTCGGACTAGCGGGGGGTAATACGCAGTATTTT.

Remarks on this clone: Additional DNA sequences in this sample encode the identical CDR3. The CDR3, as DNA: TGTGCCAGCAGCGCCCGGACAGATAGTAACACTGAAGCTTTCTTT. It codes for CASSARTDSNTEAFF. The rearrangement links TRBV9 to TRBJ1-1; D may be TRBD1 (6 bases). This CDR3 is built from 15 residues. V lost 3 bases and J 2 bases, leaving 14 bases between the germline ends. Germline V gene data show CDR1 as SGDLS and CDR2 as YYNGEE. Using reference TRBV9 and TRBJ1-1 for the parts outside the CDR3, the full variable domain is DSGVTQTPKHLITATGQRVTLRCSPRSGDLSVYWYQQSLDQGLQFLIQYYNGEERAKGNILERFSAQQFPDLHSELNLSSLELGDSALYFCASSARTDSNTEAFFGQGTRLTVV.

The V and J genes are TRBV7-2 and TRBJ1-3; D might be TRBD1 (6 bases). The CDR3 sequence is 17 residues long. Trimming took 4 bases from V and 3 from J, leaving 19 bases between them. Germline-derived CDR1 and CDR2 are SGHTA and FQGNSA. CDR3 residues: CASSSGYRASVGNTIYF. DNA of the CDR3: TGTGCCAGCAGCTCTGGCTACAGGGCTTCCGTTGGAAACACCATATATTTT.

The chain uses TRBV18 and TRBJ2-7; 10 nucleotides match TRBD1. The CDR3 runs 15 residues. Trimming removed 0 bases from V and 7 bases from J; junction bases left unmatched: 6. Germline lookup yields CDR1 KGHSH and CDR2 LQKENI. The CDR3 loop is CASSPPGQGRTEQYF. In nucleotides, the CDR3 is TGTGCCAGCTCACCACCGGGACAGGGGAGGACTGAGCAGTACTTC.

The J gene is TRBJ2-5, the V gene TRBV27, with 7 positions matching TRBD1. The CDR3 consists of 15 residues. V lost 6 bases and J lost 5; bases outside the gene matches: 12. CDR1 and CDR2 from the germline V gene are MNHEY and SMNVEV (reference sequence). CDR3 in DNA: TGTGCCAGCAGACGACAGGGTTTGGGAGCGGAGACCCAGTACTTC. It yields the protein CASRRQGLGAETQYF.

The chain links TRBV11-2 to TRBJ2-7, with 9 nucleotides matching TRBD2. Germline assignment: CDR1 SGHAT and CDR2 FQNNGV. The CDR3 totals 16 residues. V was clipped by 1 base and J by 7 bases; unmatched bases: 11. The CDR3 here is CASSLGASGATREQYF. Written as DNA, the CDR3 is TGTGCCAGCAGCTTAGGGGCTAGCGGGGCAACTCGGGAGCAGTACTTC.

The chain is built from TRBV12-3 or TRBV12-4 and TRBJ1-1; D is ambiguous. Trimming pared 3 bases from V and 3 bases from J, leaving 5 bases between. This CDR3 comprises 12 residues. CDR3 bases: TGTGCCAGCAGTTTCGGGGACACTGAAGCTTTCTTT. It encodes CASSFGDTEAFF.

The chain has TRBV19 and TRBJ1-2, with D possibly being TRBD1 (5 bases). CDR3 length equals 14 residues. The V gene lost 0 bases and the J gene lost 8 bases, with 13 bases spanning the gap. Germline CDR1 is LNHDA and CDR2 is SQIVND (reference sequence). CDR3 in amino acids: CASSIEETARGYTF. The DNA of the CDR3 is TGTGCCAGTAGTATAGAAGAGACAGCAAGGGGCTACACCTTC.

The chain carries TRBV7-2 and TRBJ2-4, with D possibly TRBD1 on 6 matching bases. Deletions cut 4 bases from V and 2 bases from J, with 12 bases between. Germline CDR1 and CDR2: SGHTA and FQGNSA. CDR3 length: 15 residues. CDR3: CASSYGQPSKNIQYF. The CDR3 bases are TGTGCCAGCAGCTACGGACAGCCGTCCAAAAACATTCAGTACTTC.

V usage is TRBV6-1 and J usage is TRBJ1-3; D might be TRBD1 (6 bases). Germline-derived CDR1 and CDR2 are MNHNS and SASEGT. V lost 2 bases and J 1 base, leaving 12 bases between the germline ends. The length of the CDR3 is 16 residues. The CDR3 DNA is TGTGCCAGCAGTGAAAAGGGGGGGGCTTCTGGAAACACCATATATTTT. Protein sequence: CASSEKGGASGNTIYF.